The next 22 T cell receptor beta chains were all read from a single sample in a study of blood T cell repertoires in COVID-19. Sequenced by immunoSEQ multiplex PCR; TCRdb stores in-frame clones only, minus some. The table records approximately 210,000 clones, around 82% of them present only once. Sequenced material: PBMCs or T cells enriched from blood (not recorded which). The receptor set was obtained from a young man with acute COVID-19.

J is TRBJ2-7 and V is TRBV18; D gene uncertain. This CDR3 comprises 12 residues. CDR1 and CDR2 (germline): KGHSH, LQKENI. Trimming pared 3 bases from V and 7 bases from J, leaving 10 bases between. In nucleotides, the CDR3 is TGTGCCAGCTCACCGGGCAGCCGTGAGCAGTACTTC. This gives the protein CASSPGSREQYF.

J is TRBJ2-3 and V is TRBV24-1, with D possibly being TRBD2 (6 bases). CDR3 size: 15 residues. Trimming cost V 3 bases and J 5 bases, with 14 bases left between them. The germline gives CDR1 KGHDR, CDR2 SFDVKD. The CDR3 protein is CATSDPRAGGDTQYF. In nucleotides, the CDR3 is TGTGCCACCAGTGATCCAAGGGCCGGGGGAGATACGCAGTATTTT.

CDR3 coding DNA: TGTGCCAGCAGTCCCGTAAGGCTGAGGTATAATGAGCAGTTCTTC. It translates to CASSPVRLRYNEQFF. This chain uses TRBV27 with TRBJ2-1; D gene ambiguous. Trimming stripped 5 bases from V and 7 bases from J, with 18 bases between. The CDR3 extends over 15 amino acids. Germline V gene sequence: CDR1 MNHEY, CDR2 SMNVEV (reference sequence).

Concerning this clone: Mismatch with germline at one junction end may stem from a read error. V is TRBV3-1 (or the pseudogene TRBV3-2) and J is TRBJ2-7; possible D gene TRBD2, 5 bases. CDR3 length: 12 amino acids. Germline CDR1 and CDR2: LGHDT and YNNKEL (reference sequence). The CDR3 DNA sequence: TGTGCCAGCAGCCAAGAAGGGAGATCCCTTGAGTTC. Amino acid sequence: CASSQEGRSLEF.

This clone appeared many times. The chain carries TRBV2 and TRBJ1-2; 8 bases fit TRBD1. Trimming at V came to 6 bases and at J to 2 bases, leaving 2 bases not matched to a gene. This CDR3 region has 13 residues. CDR1 is SNHLY, CDR2 FYNNEI, per germline. Written as DNA, the CDR3 is TGTGCCAGCAGAAGGACAGGGAACTATGGCTACACCTTC. It encodes CASRRTGNYGYTF.

The gene calls are TRBV28 and TRBJ2-7; 10 bases agree with TRBD1. Trimming removed 5 bases from V and 4 bases from J; junction bases left unmatched: 8. Germline assignment: CDR1 MDHEN and CDR2 SYDVKM. CDR3 length: 15 amino acids. This CDR3 is CASSPVGTGVYEQYF. CDR3 nucleotides: TGTGCCAGCAGTCCCGTAGGGACAGGGGTTTACGAGCAGTACTTC.

The rearrangement links TRBV9 to TRBJ2-3, with TRBD2 matching over 9 bases. Unmatched junction bases numbered 8, after V lost 0 bases and J lost 3 bases. The CDR3 extends over 17 amino acids. Germline-derived CDR1 and CDR2 are SGDLS and YYNGEE. CDR3 loop: CASSVAGGGGETDTQYF. The CDR3 nucleotides read TGTGCCAGCAGCGTAGCTGGGGGCGGGGGGGAAACAGATACGCAGTATTTT.

This clone was counted a few times. The gene calls are TRBV5-5 and TRBJ1-2, with 8 bases lining up with TRBD1. CDR1 and CDR2 from the germline V gene are SGHKS and YYEKEE (reference sequence). CDR3 length: 14 residues. The trim removed 4 bases at V and 4 bases at J, leaving 6 bases unmatched. CDR3 sequence: CASSPTGTGYGYTF. DNA of the CDR3: TGTGCCAGCAGCCCTACCGGGACAGGCTATGGCTACACCTTC.

In this sample, this clone turned up once. CDR3 protein: CASSPLGQGAAGNTIYF. As DNA, the CDR3 is TGTGCCAGCTCACCCCTTGGACAGGGGGCAGCTGGAAACACCATATATTTT. The V and J genes are TRBV18 and TRBJ1-3; 11 bases agree with TRBD1. The V gene end was trimmed by 3 bases and the J gene end by 2 bases; junction bases not matched to a gene: 6. There are 17 residues in the CDR3. CDR1 and CDR2 from the germline V gene are KGHSH and LQKENI.

This chain connects TRBV3-1 (or the pseudogene TRBV3-2) to TRBJ1-6, with no clear D. V was clipped by 1 base and J by 4 bases, with 8 bases between them. Germline V gene lookup returns CDR1 LGHDT and CDR2 YNNKEL (reference sequence). The length of the CDR3 is 15 residues. In nucleotides, the CDR3 is TGTGCCAGCAGCCAAGCCGGGGATTATAATTCACCCCTCCACTTT. Residues: CASSQAGDYNSPLHF.

The CDR3 region has the DNA TGTGCCAGCAGCCCTACGCGCCGCAATGAGCAGTTCTTC. Protein sequence: CASSPTRRNEQFF. V and J are TRBV11-2 and TRBJ2-1; D not resolved. V lost 5 bases to trimming and J lost 6 bases, with 11 bases between them. CDR3 length equals 13 residues. The germline CDR1 and CDR2 sequences are SGHAT and FQNNGV.

The genes are TRBV3-1 (or the pseudogene TRBV3-2) and TRBJ1-1, with TRBD1 matching over 10 bases. V trimming: 4 bases; J trimming: 5 bases; junction bases outside the gene matches: 4. The CDR3 contains 14 residues. Germline V gene lookup returns CDR1 LGHDT and CDR2 YNNKEL (reference sequence). In nucleotides, the CDR3 is TGTGCCAGCAGCCTGAGACAGGGGGCTACTGAAGCTTTCTTT. This codes for CASSLRQGATEAFF.

This clone was observed a single time. The V gene is TRBV6-6, the J gene TRBJ2-7; D not resolved. The V gene's germline CDR1 is MNHNY and CDR2 SVGAGI (reference sequence). V was cut by 5 bases and J by 3 bases, with 14 bases left in between. The CDR3 has 14 amino acids. CDR3 bases: TGTGCCAGCAGTCCATACAGAGCAAACTACGAGCAGTACTTC. Its translation: CASSPYRANYEQYF.

The rearrangement links TRBV15 to TRBJ1-4, with D uncertain. Trimming pared 1 base from V and 0 bases from J, leaving 6 bases between. From germline, CDR1 is LNHNV and CDR2 YYDKDF (reference sequence). The CDR3 sequence is 15 residues long. The CDR3 protein is CATSRVAATNEKLFF. DNA for the CDR3: TGTGCCACCAGCAGAGTGGCTGCAACTAATGAAAAACTGTTTTTT.

This chain connects TRBV7-2 to TRBJ2-1; D call uncertain. This CDR3 has 14 residues. CDR1 and CDR2 (germline): SGHTA, FQGNSA. Between the trimmed V and J ends, which lost 5 bases and 8 bases, there was a span of 16 bases. This CDR3 reads CASSLPGPQDEQFF. CDR3 DNA sequence: TGTGCCAGCAGCCTCCCTGGCCCCCAAGATGAGCAGTTCTTC.

The genes are TRBV27 and TRBJ1-5; 7 bases are a match to TRBD1. V was clipped by 5 bases and J by 2 bases; unmatched bases: 9. Germline V CDR1 and CDR2: MNHEY, SMNVEV (reference sequence). The CDR3 length is 16 residues. This chain's CDR3 is CASSATGNGGNQPQHF. The DNA of the CDR3 is TGTGCCAGCAGTGCGACAGGGAACGGTGGCAATCAGCCCCAGCATTTT.

The chain carries TRBV19 and TRBJ2-5; possible D gene TRBD2, 6 bases. This CDR3 is 16 amino acids long. Germline values: CDR1 LNHDA, CDR2 SQIVND (reference sequence). Trimming shortened V by 4 bases and J by 0 bases, and 15 bases separated the two germline ends. The CDR3 sequence is CASSRGSPGDQETQYF. The CDR3 DNA sequence: TGTGCCAGTAGTAGGGGGAGTCCGGGGGACCAAGAGACCCAGTACTTC.

The V gene is TRBV4-1, the J gene TRBJ1-5; 8 nucleotides align to TRBD1. V lost 5 bases to trimming and J lost 8 bases; unmatched junction nucleotides: 14. This CDR3 spans 16 amino acids. The germline V gene encodes CDR1 MGHRA and CDR2 YSYEKL. The CDR3 coding sequence is TGCGCCAGCAGCGATCAAAGGACAGGGCCTCTGAAGCCCCAGCATTTT. Protein product: CASSDQRTGPLKPQHF.

The chain recombines TRBV4-1 with TRBJ1-3; 10 positions agree with TRBD1. The germline gives CDR1 MGHRA, CDR2 YSYEKL. The junction had 12 bases not matched to a gene; V was cut back by 1 base and J by 3 bases. The CDR3 runs 19 residues. The CDR3 nucleotides are TGCGCCAGCAGCCAAGTTCTACCGCCGGGACAGGGGTTTGGAAACACCATATATTTT. This codes for CASSQVLPPGQGFGNTIYF.

This rearrangement joins TRBV7-2 to TRBJ1-5, with D perhaps matching TRBD1 (6 bases). The length of the CDR3 is 14 residues. Germline assignment: CDR1 SGHTA and CDR2 FQGNSA. V was clipped by 1 base and J by 7 bases, with 11 bases between them. The CDR3 region has the DNA TGTGCCAGCAGCTTAGGCCTACAGGGACAGCCCCAGCATTTT. It codes for CASSLGLQGQPQHF.

The chain carries TRBV4-2 and TRBJ2-1; 9 bases are shared with TRBD2. The length of the CDR3 is 16 residues. Germline V lookup: CDR1 LGHNA, CDR2 YNFKEQ. Trimming at V came to 0 bases and at J to 5 bases, leaving 5 bases not matched to a gene. The CDR3 DNA sequence: TGTGCCAGCAGCCAAGAAGGGGCGGGGGGGCACAATGAGCAGTTCTTC. Protein sequence: CASSQEGAGGHNEQFF.

The J gene is TRBJ1-1, the V gene TRBV11-2, with D possibly being TRBD1 (5 bases). From germline, CDR1 is SGHAT and CDR2 FQNNGV. The CDR3 is made up of 13 amino acids. The ends were cut back, 0 bases at V and 12 bases at J, with 14 bases in the middle. The CDR3 spells CASSLEYGRGTFF. CDR3 sequence (DNA): TGTGCCAGCAGCTTAGAGTACGGCCGGGGGACTTTCTTT. Full variable domain (remainder filled in from reference TRBV11-2 and TRBJ1-1): EAGVAQSPRYKIIEKRQSVAFWCNPISGHATLYWYQQILGQGPKLLIQFQNNGVVDDSQLPKDRFSAERLKGVDSTLKIQPAKLEDSAVYLCASSLEYGRGTFFGQGTRLTVV.